These 19 T cell receptor beta chains came from one sample sequenced in a study of PD-1 blockade in classical Hodgkin lymphoma. Brentuximab vedotin exposure varied among the patients, all of whom had relapsed after autologous stem cell transplantation. Some clones are missing from TCRdb's copy, which holds only in-frame ones; the method was immunoSEQ multiplex PCR. The sample lists roughly 97,000 clones; approximately 80% were seen once. The material was peripheral blood mononuclear cells (PBMCs), obtained at baseline. The receptors stem from a human donor with classical Hodgkin lymphoma.

The chain employs TRBV18 and TRBJ2-4, with a possible D match to TRBD1 (5 bases). Trimming took off 3 bases at V and 0 bases at J, with 12 bases between the two ends. The CDR3 runs 16 residues. The germline CDR1 and CDR2 sequences are KGHSH and LQKENI. CDR3 sequence (DNA): TGTGCCAGCTCACCCCCATCAGGGCTAGCCAAAAACATTCAGTACTTC. Its protein product is CASSPPSGLAKNIQYF.

This chain connects TRBV7-2 to TRBJ2-7; TRBD2 agrees at 12 bases. Germline V gene lookup returns CDR1 SGHTA and CDR2 FQGNSA. CDR3 length: 17 amino acids. Trimming took 1 base from V and 6 from J; bases not matched to a gene: 10. CDR3 sequence (DNA): TGTGCCAGCAGCTTAGGTCCCCTAGCGGGAGGGCCTTCCGAGCAGTACTTC. This codes for CASSLGPLAGGPSEQYF.

The DNA of the CDR3 is TGTGCCAGCAGTTATCCGGGACAGGGGCCCTATGGCTACACCTTC. It translates to CASSYPGQGPYGYTF. The rearrangement uses TRBV2 and TRBJ1-2, with 10 bases matching TRBD1. The CDR3 is made up of 15 amino acids. Looked up from germline, CDR1 is SNHLY and CDR2 is FYNNEI. Germline trimming cut 5 bases from V and 4 bases from J; bases unmatched to any gene: 7.

This rearrangement joins TRBV7-2 to TRBJ1-5; D uncertain. CDR1 SGHTA and CDR2 FQGNSA come from the germline V gene. This CDR3 is 13 amino acids long. V lost 5 bases and J lost 5, with 10 bases in between. CDR3: CASSPDPYQPQHF. The CDR3 DNA reads TGTGCCAGCAGCCCCGACCCGTATCAGCCCCAGCATTTT.

The genes are TRBV18 and TRBJ2-7; tentative D call: TRBD1 (6 bases). Germline V gene data show CDR1 as KGHSH and CDR2 as LQKENI. V was shortened by 3 bases and J by 6 bases, with 9 bases between the two germline ends. This CDR3 is 12 amino acids long. CDR3 in amino acids: CASSPGQSEQYF. As DNA, the CDR3 is TGTGCCAGCTCACCTGGACAGTCCGAGCAGTACTTC.

The chain couples TRBV9 to TRBJ2-1, with D possibly being TRBD2 (6 bases). The germline V gene has CDR1 SGDLS and CDR2 YYNGEE. V lost 0 bases and J lost 2, with 12 bases in between. The CDR3 is 16 residues long. CDR3 residues: CASSVGGLSAYNEQFF. CDR3 sequence (DNA): TGTGCCAGCAGCGTAGGGGGACTCTCGGCCTACAATGAGCAGTTCTTC.

The rearrangement links TRBV28 to TRBJ1-1; tentatively, D is TRBD1 (5 bases). Germline assignment: CDR1 MDHEN and CDR2 SYDVKM. The length of the CDR3 is 14 residues. Trimming took off 6 bases at V and 0 bases at J, with 11 bases between the two ends. CDR3 coding DNA: TGTGCCAGCAGCCGGGACGGCATGAACACTGAAGCTTTCTTT. Encoded protein: CASSRDGMNTEAFF.

In this sample, this clone turned up many times. V usage is TRBV7-2 and J usage is TRBJ1-1, with unresolved D. Trimming removed 2 bases from V and 3 bases from J, with 10 bases in between. In germline, CDR1 is SGHTA, CDR2 FQGNSA. The CDR3 contains 14 residues. The CDR3: CASSLSSQDTEAFF. Written as DNA, the CDR3 is TGTGCCAGCAGCTTAAGTAGCCAGGACACTGAAGCTTTCTTT.

The CDR3 sequence is CASSLVSGLLYEQYF. The DNA for the CDR3 is TGTGCCAGCAGCTTAGTCTCAGGGCTCCTCTACGAGCAGTACTTC. The gene calls are TRBV11-2 and TRBJ2-7; perhaps TRBD1 as D (5 bases). From germline, CDR1 is SGHAT and CDR2 FQNNGV. Trimming took 1 base from V and 3 from J, leaving 13 bases between them. This CDR3 has 15 amino acids.

This chain connects TRBV4-1 to TRBJ2-7; D may be TRBD2 (6 bases). The CDR3 loop spans 15 amino acids. CDR1 MGHRA and CDR2 YSYEKL come from the germline V gene. Deletions cut 1 base from V and 6 bases from J, with 16 bases between. CDR3 DNA sequence: TGCGCCAGCAGCCAAGGTGGGGGGAGGCTCCGCGAGCAGTACTTC. Encoded protein: CASSQGGGRLREQYF.

The chain carries TRBV9 and TRBJ1-3; unclear D gene. The CDR3 contains 13 residues. V shed 4 bases and J shed 0 bases, with 5 bases lying between them. Germline CDR1 is SGDLS and CDR2 is YYNGEE. CDR3: CASSRDSGNTIYF. Here the CDR3 DNA reads TGTGCCAGCAGCCGGGACTCTGGAAACACCATATATTTT.

The gene calls are TRBV5-1 and TRBJ1-1; 12 bases align to TRBD1. Germline trimming cut 2 bases from V and 10 bases from J; bases unmatched to any gene: 9. Per the germline V gene, CDR1 is SGHRS and CDR2 is YFSETQ. The CDR3 extends over 15 amino acids. CDR3 sequence reads: CASSFSGTGGVGAFF. For the CDR3, the DNA is TGCGCCAGCAGCTTCTCCGGGACAGGGGGCGTTGGAGCTTTCTTT.

Here the CDR3 reads CAMGDRTSSYEQYF. The CDR3 nucleotides are TGTGCCATGGGGGACAGGACAAGCTCCTACGAGCAGTACTTC. This rearrangement joins TRBV10-3 to TRBJ2-7; TRBD1 matches at 8 bases. Germline CDR1 and CDR2: ENHRY and SYGVKD. J gave up 0 bases and V 9 bases, and 7 bases lay outside the gene matches. This CDR3 has 14 residues.

The chain is built from TRBV2 and TRBJ2-5; no clear D. The length of the CDR3 is 12 residues. V lost 5 bases, J lost 4 bases, and 8 bases lay in between. CDR1 is SNHLY and CDR2 is FYNNEI in the germline V gene. Here the CDR3 reads CASSQSPETQYF. The CDR3 nucleotides are TGTGCCAGCAGTCAGTCCCCAGAGACCCAGTACTTC.

J is TRBJ1-1 and V is TRBV11-1; 12 positions match TRBD1. Unmatched junction bases numbered 9, after V lost 6 bases and J lost 7 bases. The CDR3 has 15 residues. Germline assignment: CDR1 SGHAT and CDR2 FQDESV (reference sequence). The CDR3 sequence is CASSYPGQGASEAFF. CDR3 coding DNA: TGTGCCAGCAGTTATCCGGGACAGGGGGCGAGTGAAGCTTTCTTT.

This chain links TRBV28 with TRBJ2-1, with TRBD2 matching over 12 bases. Germline V CDR1 and CDR2: MDHEN, SYDVKM. The CDR3 consists of 14 residues. Unmatched junction bases numbered 2, after V lost 5 bases and J lost 6 bases. The CDR3 protein is CASSTSGRTNEQFF. The CDR3 DNA sequence: TGTGCCAGCAGTACTAGCGGGAGGACCAATGAGCAGTTCTTC.

The chain is built from TRBV19 and TRBJ2-5; D unresolved. Germline V gene lookup returns CDR1 LNHDA and CDR2 SQIVND (reference sequence). The CDR3 is 15 amino acids. With 1 base removed from V and 1 base from J, the gap between germline ends came to 10 bases. CDR3 in amino acids: CASSIGVLVQETQYF. DNA of the CDR3: TGTGCCAGTAGTATAGGGGTTCTCGTCCAAGAGACCCAGTACTTC. Drawing the rest from reference TRBV19 and TRBJ2-5, the complete variable domain is DGGITQSPKYLFRKEGQNVTLSCEQNLNHDAMYWYRQDPGQGLRLIYYSQIVNDFQKGDIAEGYSVSREKKESFPLTVTSAQKNPTAFYLCASSIGVLVQETQYFGPGTRLLVL.

This sequence joins TRBV10-3 and TRBJ1-1; D unresolved. V was cut by 3 bases and J by 1 base, with 6 bases left in between. The length of the CDR3 is 13 residues. CDR1 is ENHRY and CDR2 is SYGVKD in the germline V gene. This CDR3 is CAISEEKNTEAFF. DNA of the CDR3: TGTGCCATCAGTGAAGAAAAGAACACTGAAGCTTTCTTT.

DNA of the CDR3: TGTGCCAGCAGCGAGATCGGGGGGGGACCCTACAATGAGCAGTTCTTC. Protein: CASSEIGGGPYNEQFF. The V and J genes are TRBV7-9 and TRBJ2-1; 8 bases are a match to TRBD2. The germline V gene encodes CDR1 SEHNR and CDR2 FQNEAQ (reference sequence). The CDR3 runs to 16 residues. V shed 5 bases and J 2 bases; nucleotides not matched to a gene: 8.